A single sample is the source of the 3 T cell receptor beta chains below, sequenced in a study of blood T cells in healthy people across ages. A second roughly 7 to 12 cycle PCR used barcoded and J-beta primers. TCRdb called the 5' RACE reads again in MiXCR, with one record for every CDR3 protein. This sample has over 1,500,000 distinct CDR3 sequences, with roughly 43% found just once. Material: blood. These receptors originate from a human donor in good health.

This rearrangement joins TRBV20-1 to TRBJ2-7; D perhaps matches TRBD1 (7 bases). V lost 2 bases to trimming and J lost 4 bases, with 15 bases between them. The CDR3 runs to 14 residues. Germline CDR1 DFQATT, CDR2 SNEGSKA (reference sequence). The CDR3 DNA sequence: TGCAGTGCTAGATTGACAGGGAGGCTTTACGAGCAGTACTTC. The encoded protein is CSARLTGRLYEQYF.

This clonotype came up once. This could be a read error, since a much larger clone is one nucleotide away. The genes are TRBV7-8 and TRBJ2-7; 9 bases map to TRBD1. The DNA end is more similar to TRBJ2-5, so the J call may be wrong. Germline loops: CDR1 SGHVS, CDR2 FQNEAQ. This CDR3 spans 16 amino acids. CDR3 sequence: CASGLGPGTGKETQYF. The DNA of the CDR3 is TGTGCCAGCGGCTTAGGCCCCGGGACAGGGAAAGAGACCCAGTACTTC.

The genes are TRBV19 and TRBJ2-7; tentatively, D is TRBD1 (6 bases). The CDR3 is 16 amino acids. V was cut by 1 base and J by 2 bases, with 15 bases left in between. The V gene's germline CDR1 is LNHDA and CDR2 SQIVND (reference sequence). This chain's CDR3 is CASSIVTGQFPYEQYF. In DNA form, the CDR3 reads TGTGCCAGTAGTATAGTCACGGGACAATTCCCCTACGAGCAGTACTTC.